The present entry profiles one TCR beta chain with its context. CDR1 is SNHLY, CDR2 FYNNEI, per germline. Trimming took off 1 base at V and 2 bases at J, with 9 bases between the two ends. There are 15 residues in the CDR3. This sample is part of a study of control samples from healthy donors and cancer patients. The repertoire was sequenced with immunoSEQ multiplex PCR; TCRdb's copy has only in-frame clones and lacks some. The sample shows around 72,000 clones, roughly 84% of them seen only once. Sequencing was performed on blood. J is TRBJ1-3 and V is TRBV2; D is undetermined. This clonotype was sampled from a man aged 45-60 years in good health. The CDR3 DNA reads TGTGCCAGCAGTGAAGGGGAGTTTGCTGGAAACACCATATATTTT. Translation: CASSEGEFAGNTIYF.